The T cell receptor beta chain under discussion was sequenced for a study of blood T cell repertoires in COVID-19 (dated by TCRdb to about 2020). Regarding the complete study: Samples covering the acute and convalescent phases of COVID-19 were provided by collaborators in the United States, Italy and Spain. The prospective study material was composed of cDNA or gDNA derived from T cells, B-cell-depleted T cells, or PBMCs. Subjects who had been exposed to COVID-19, were actively infected with it, or had recovered from it provided the deeply sampled blood TCRbeta repertoires that made up the dataset. A freely available public database, intended as a resource for researchers studying the immune response to SARS-CoV-2, is where the repertoires were released. Samples came from the ongoing ImmuneRACE study (first 160 participants) plus 1,254 subjects from 6 global collaborators. Nearly every sample came with metadata listing a de-identified subject ID, COVID-19 status, age in years and sex. Where available, HLA class I and class II types were obtained from metadata supplied by the sample provider rather than from assay-based typing. What the work shows at the level of the full study, not this receptor alone: Clinical and demographic metadata were provided uncurated, with the amount varying by source and participant.

Each collaborating institution followed its own protocols to collect whole blood in K2EDTA tubes. For TCRbeta analysis, collaborators shipped samples in one of three forms: frozen whole blood, isolated PBMCs, or DNA extracted from either of those sample types. A note on this clone: It lacks a known antigen. Nothing much larger sits one base from this clone, and base qualities are not available.

TCRbeta CDR3 regions were amplified from genomic DNA using the immunoSEQ Assay, a bias-controlled multiplex PCR. Processing in the source paper ran as follows. Nucleated cell counts per sample were estimated from amplification of reference gene primers within the assay. To quantify the absolute abundance of each unique TCRbeta CDR3 rearrangement, sequence reads were collapsed and filtered. For each sample, productive Simpson clonality was calculated as the square root of Simpson's diversity index across productive rearrangements. TCRdb carries this immuneACCESS record with in-frame sequences only. Its versions omit some clonotypes, under half of them owing to an unresolved V gene in the studies checked, with the rest unexplained. The V and J calls and clone size are taken from that table; D and trimming were inferred from the DNA. Across this sample there are about 380,000 clones, with 90% seen only once. 6.5% to 7% of the sample is held by the ten biggest clonotypes.

Sample: peripheral blood. The origin of this receptor is a man aged 18 to 29 with active or convalescent COVID-19.

The CDR3 reads CASSTRDSKETQYF. The base sequence is TGCGCCAGCAGCACCCGGGACAGCAAAGAGACCCAGTACTTC. The chain links TRBV5-1 with TRBJ2-5; TRBD1 matches 7 bases in the middle. The germline V and J ends show losses of 4 bases and 3 bases respectively, and no gene match explains 6 bases of the junction. The germline V gene specifies SGHRS as CDR1 and YFSETQ as CDR2. Taken from cysteine to phenylalanine, the CDR3 has 14 residues. Only the CDR3 part of the read is kept: 42 bases, read in frame from the first base.